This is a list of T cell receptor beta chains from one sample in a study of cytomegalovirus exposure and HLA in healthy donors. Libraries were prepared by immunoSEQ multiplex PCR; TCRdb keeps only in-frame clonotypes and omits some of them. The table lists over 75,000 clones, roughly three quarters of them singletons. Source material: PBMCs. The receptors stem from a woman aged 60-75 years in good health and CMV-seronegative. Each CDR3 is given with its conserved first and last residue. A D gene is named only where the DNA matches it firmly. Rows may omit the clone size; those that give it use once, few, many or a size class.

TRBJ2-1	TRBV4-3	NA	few	CASSEASSEQFF	TGCGCCAGCAGCGAAGCCTCGAGTGAGCAGTTCTTC
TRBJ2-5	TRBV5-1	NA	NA	CASGQQAPQETQYF	TGCGCCAGCGGGCAACAGGCCCCTCAAGAGACCCAGTACTTC
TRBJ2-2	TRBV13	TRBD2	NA	CASSWALAGSLTGELFF	TGTGCCAGCAGCTGGGCCCTAGCGGGGAGCCTCACCGGGGAGCTGTTTTTT
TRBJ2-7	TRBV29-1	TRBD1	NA	CSVEGDRGAYEQYF	TGCAGCGTTGAGGGGGACAGGGGTGCCTACGAGCAGTACTTC
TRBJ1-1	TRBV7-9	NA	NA	CASSALSASWEAFF	TGTGCCAGCAGCGCCCTCTCCGCCAGTTGGGAAGCTTTCTTT
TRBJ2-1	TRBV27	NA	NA	CASSISGTFSYNEQFF	TGTGCCAGCAGTATCTCCGGGACATTCTCCTACAATGAGCAGTTCTTC
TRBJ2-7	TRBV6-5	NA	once	CASSNSGRSSYEQYF	TGTGCCAGCAGTAATTCAGGTCGTAGCTCCTACGAGCAGTACTTC
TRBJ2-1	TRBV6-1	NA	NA	CASRIPEGAANEQFF	TGTGCCAGCAGGATCCCGGAGGGCGCCGCTAATGAGCAGTTCTTC
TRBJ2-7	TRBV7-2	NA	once	CASSPREVRGEQYF	TGTGCCAGCAGCCCCCGCGAAGTCAGGGGCGAGCAGTACTTC
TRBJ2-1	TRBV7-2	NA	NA	CASSFSPYNEQFF	TGTGCCAGCAGCTTCTCCCCCTACAATGAGCAGTTCTTC
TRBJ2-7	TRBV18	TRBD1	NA	CASSPGQGASYEQYF	TGTGCCAGCTCACCCGGACAGGGGGCGTCCTACGAGCAGTACTTC
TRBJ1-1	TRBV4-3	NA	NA	CASSQVPGTEASF	TGCGCCAGCAGCCAAGTTCCAGGGACTGAAGCTTCCTTT
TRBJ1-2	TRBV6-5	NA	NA	CASSYAGYYGYTF	TGTGCCAGCAGTTACGCGGGATACTATGGCTACACCTTC
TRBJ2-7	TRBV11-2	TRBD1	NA	CASSSAGGEHPSLEQYF	TGTGCCAGCAGCTCAGCAGGGGGTGAGCACCCCTCCCTCGAGCAGTACTTC
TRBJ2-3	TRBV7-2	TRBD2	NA	CASSQGLARDTQYF	TGTGCCAGCAGCCAAGGACTAGCAAGAGATACGCAGTATTTT
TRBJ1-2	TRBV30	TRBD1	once	CAWRGTGGVYGYTF	TGTGCCTGGAGGGGGACAGGGGGCGTCTATGGCTACACCTTC
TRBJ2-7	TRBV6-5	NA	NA	CASSRDIAYEQYF	TGTGCCAGCAGCCGGGACATAGCCTACGAGCAGTACTTC
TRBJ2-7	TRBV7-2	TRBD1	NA	CASSLSTGGSYEQYF	TGTGCCAGCAGCTTATCCACAGGGGGCTCCTACGAGCAGTACTTC
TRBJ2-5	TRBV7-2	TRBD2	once	CASSFRLRLAGESQETQYF	TGTGCCAGCAGCTTTAGGTTAAGACTAGCGGGGGAGTCACAAGAGACCCAGTACTTC
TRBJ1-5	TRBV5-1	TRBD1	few	CASSLGQGRNQPQHF	TGCGCCAGCAGCTTGGGACAGGGTCGCAATCAGCCCCAGCATTTT
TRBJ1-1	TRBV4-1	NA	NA	CASSLHRQRQEAFF	TGCGCCAGCAGCCTCCACCGACAGAGACAAGAAGCTTTCTTT
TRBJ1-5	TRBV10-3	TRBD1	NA	CAISDRAGGWQPQHF	TGTGCCATCAGTGATAGGGCAGGGGGCTGGCAGCCCCAGCATTTT
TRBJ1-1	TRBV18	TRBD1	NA	CASHQTGANTEAFF	TGTGCCAGCCACCAAACAGGGGCGAACACTGAAGCTTTCTTT
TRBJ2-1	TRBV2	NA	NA	CASSGLADEQFF	TGTGCCAGCAGTGGGCTGGCAGATGAGCAGTTCTTC